This entry is about one T cell receptor (beta chain). This entry is derived from a study of T cell responses to AZD1222 COVID-19 vaccine. Profiling relied on immunoSEQ multiplex PCR, and the TCRdb table lists in-frame clones only, not all of them. Of roughly 120,000 clones listed, almost 90% are singletons. The CDR3 length is 14 residues. CDR1 and CDR2 (germline): ENHRY, SYGVKD. V lost 4 bases and J 4 bases, leaving 11 bases between the germline ends. The sample here was peripheral blood, taken on day 0 of AZD1222 vaccination. The chain is built from TRBV10-3 and TRBJ2-1, with a possible D match to TRBD2 (5 bases). The origin of this receptor is an adult in good health. The CDR3 nucleotides are TGTGCCATCAGTGGGAGGAGCGGTTACAATGAGCAGTTCTTC. Protein sequence: CAISGRSGYNEQFF.